This T cell receptor beta chain was retrieved from a study of T cell changes during pregnancy in multiple sclerosis. Germline CDR1 is SGHTA and CDR2 is FQGTGA. V was shortened by 4 bases and J by 6 bases, with 10 bases between the two germline ends. The CDR3 is 12 residues long. Assay used: immunoSEQ multiplex PCR; TCRdb lists only in-frame clones, some missing. This table holds 65,000 to 85,000 clones, 80% to 95% found once. The rearrangement uses TRBV7-3 and TRBJ2-7; no clear D. This specimen consisted of CD4+ T cells from peripheral blood mononuclear cells, obtained after pregnancy. The sequence came from a female donor with multiple sclerosis, enrolled in a pregnancy study. The DNA of the CDR3 is TGTGCCAGCAGCTCTAGGTACGGCGAGCAGTACTTC. It is translated as CASSSRYGEQYF.